Below, 9 T cell receptor beta chains from the same sample are listed, as sequenced in a study of CD8 T cells in Susac syndrome (dated by TCRdb to the late 2010s). Library construction relied on the immunoSEQ multiplex PCR assay. RNA was extracted using the RNeasy kit, and about 0.45 to 1 ug of the RNA was reverse transcribed with random hexamers. Using fastp at Q25 and MiXCR, TCRdb reprocessed the public reads and kept productive beta chains. Every CDR3 protein is listed once, alongside the most common genes and DNA of its rows. This sample holds 130,000 or so distinct CDR3 sequences; over 95% were observed only once. Jointly, the top ten make up 0.13% to 0.15% of the sample. Specimen: CD4+ T cells from PBMCs. The receptor source for this set is a human donor with Susac syndrome.

The gene calls are TRBV24-1 and TRBJ2-5; perhaps D is TRBD1 or TRBD2 (5 bases each). V lost 3 bases and J 5 bases, leaving 15 bases between the germline ends. CDR1 and CDR2 from the germline V gene are KGHDR and SFDVKD. The CDR3 covers 15 residues. CDR3 coding DNA: TGTGCCACCAGTGATCCCCGAGGGGCGGGTGAGACCCAGTACTTC. Translated, it gives CATSDPRGAGETQYF.

The chain has TRBV30 and TRBJ1-2, with D possibly being TRBD1 (5 bases). In germline, CDR1 is GTSNPN, CDR2 SVGIG (reference sequence). The ends were cut back, 4 bases at V and 6 bases at J, with 15 bases in the middle. The CDR3 spans 13 residues. DNA of the CDR3: TGTGCCTGGACCTGGCGGGGGACTCATGGCTACACCTTC. Protein: CAWTWRGTHGYTF.

V gene TRBV20-1 combines with J gene TRBJ1-5; D might be TRBD1 (5 bases). This CDR3 contains 12 residues. V shed 3 bases and J shed 6 bases, with 9 bases lying between them. The V gene's germline CDR1 is DFQATT and CDR2 SNEGSKA (reference sequence). CDR3 nucleotide sequence: TGCAGTGCTAGCCAGGGTGGTCAGCCCCAGCATTTT. Its translation: CSASQGGQPQHF.

The CDR3 protein is CASSYSGGTAYEQYF. The CDR3 nucleotides are TGTGCCAGCAGTTACTCTGGCGGGACAGCCTACGAGCAGTACTTC. The chain employs TRBV6-6 and TRBJ2-7; D is perhaps TRBD1 (7 bases). This CDR3 region has 15 residues. Trimming took off 0 bases at V and 2 bases at J, with 11 bases between the two ends. Germline lookup yields CDR1 MNHNY and CDR2 SVGAGI (reference sequence).

The rearrangement joins TRBV20-1 to TRBJ2-1; 9 nucleotides match TRBD1. Germline CDR1 and CDR2: DFQATT and SNEGSKA (reference sequence). There are 14 residues in the CDR3. Germline trimming cut 7 bases from V and 7 bases from J; bases unmatched to any gene: 11. CDR3 nucleotide sequence: TGCAGTGTTACAACCGGGACAGGGAGTAATGAGCAGTTCTTC. It codes for CSVTTGTGSNEQFF.

The chain uses TRBV15 and TRBJ2-6; TRBD1 agrees at 8 bases. CDR1 is LNHNV and CDR2 is YYDKDF in the germline V gene (reference sequence). Losses at the gene ends were 11 bases for V and 0 bases for J; bases not matched to a gene: 12. The CDR3 covers 17 residues. The CDR3 is CAPAGDRHRSGANVLTF. The CDR3 DNA reads TGTGCCCCTGCTGGGGACAGGCACCGCTCTGGGGCCAACGTCCTGACTTTC.

The chain joins TRBV20-1 to TRBJ2-7; 11 bases match TRBD1. Looked up from germline, CDR1 is DFQATT and CDR2 is SNEGSKA (reference sequence). This CDR3 spans 13 amino acids. V lost 6 bases, J lost 4 bases, and 5 bases stayed unmatched. CDR3 in amino acids: CSARTGGGYEQYF. The CDR3 bases are TGCAGTGCCCGGACAGGGGGCGGATACGAGCAGTACTTC.

The chain combines TRBV7-3 with TRBJ2-3; D is unresolved. Germline CDR1 SGHTA, CDR2 FQGTGA. V was trimmed by 4 bases and J by 8 bases, leaving 7 bases between them. The CDR3 is made up of 11 amino acids. The chain's CDR3 is CASSSEVTQYF. CDR3 nucleotides: TGTGCCAGCAGCTCAGAGGTTACGCAGTATTTT.

V is TRBV9 and J is TRBJ2-7; D might be TRBD1 (5 bases). Germline CDR1 SGDLS, CDR2 YYNGEE. Trimming took off 1 base at V and 5 bases at J, with 7 bases between the two ends. This CDR3 is built from 12 residues. CDR3 region: CASSVQGDEQYF. CDR3 in DNA: TGTGCCAGCAGCGTACAGGGCGACGAGCAGTACTTC.